This TCR beta chain was documented in a study of metastatic and nonmetastatic thyroid tumors. CDR1 is DFQATT, CDR2 SNEGSKA, per germline (reference sequence). The CDR3 has 13 residues. Among the patients, none had received any treatment before thyroid surgery. With MiXCR, TCRdb called clones anew from the PCR reads. The sample yields 20,000 or so clones, under 35% seen once. V gene TRBV20-1 combines with J gene TRBJ2-5, with D maybe TRBD1 (5 bases). The clonotype originates from a female donor with papillary thyroid cancer or a benign thyroid nodule (not recorded which). Some clones in this sample may be carry-over from other donors' samples. Sequenced sample: blood. For the CDR3, the DNA is TGCATTTCTAATGGACAAAAAAAAGAGACCCAGTACTTC. This sequence encodes CISNGQKKETQYF.